This TCR beta chain was sequenced in a study of T cell repertoires in cytomegalovirus infection. For the study at large: From public TCR beta signatures came an indication of both CMV infection and matching HLA type.

Whole-study findings and limits: HLA-C-restricted CMV clonotypes gave the most frequent clonotype in two of eight donors.

This clonotype appeared many times. The antigen is undetermined. Trimming shortened V by 5 bases and J by 4 bases, and 11 bases separated the two germline ends. The CDR3 covers 13 residues. TCRdb reprocessed the reads via MiXCR and lists one record per CDR3 protein. Of under 300,000 distinct CDR3 sequences listed, 9% to 15% are singletons. The chain employs TRBV12-3 or TRBV12-4 and TRBJ2-5; tentative D call: TRBD1 (5 bases). This clonotype was sampled from a human donor in good health (CMV status not recorded). Some clones in this sample may be carry-over from other donors' samples. The specimen sequenced was PBMCs. The CDR3 sequence: CASSVSRGETQYF. The CDR3 DNA reads as TGTGCCAGCAGTGTCTCAAGGGGAGAGACCCAGTACTTC.